Listed below are T cell receptor beta chains from one sample, sequenced in a study of metastatic and nonmetastatic thyroid tumors. TCRdb re-called the PCR reads through MiXCR. This sample has around 23,000 clones; roughly 11% occur once, and the top ten carry roughly 29%. The source material was blood. The receptors stem from a female donor with papillary thyroid cancer or a benign thyroid nodule (not recorded which). Some clones in this sample may be carry-over from other donors' samples. CDR3s include the opening cysteine and the closing phenylalanine or tryptophan. The order of the fields is clone size, D gene, J gene, V gene, CDR3 DNA, CDR3 protein. D genes are given only for firm matches. Clone size is given for some rows only: seen once, a few or many times, or a class if the clone is expanded.

clone_size: many; d_call: TRBD2; j_call: TRBJ2-7; v_call: TRBV2; cdr3_nt: TGTGCCAGCAAGGAGCTAGCGGGAGTTGTTGACGAGCAGTACTTC; cdr3_aa: CASKELAGVVDEQYF
clone_size: -; d_call: -; j_call: TRBJ1-4; v_call: TRBV20-1; cdr3_nt: TGCAGTGCTATGGACAGTCTAAGAGAAAAACTGTTTTTT; cdr3_aa: CSAMDSLREKLFF
clone_size: many; d_call: -; j_call: TRBJ1-2; v_call: TRBV5-6; cdr3_nt: TGTGCCAGCAGTCGGGACTCCTCTGGCTACACCTTC; cdr3_aa: CASSRDSSGYTF
clone_size: many; d_call: TRBD1; j_call: TRBJ1-5; v_call: TRBV7-8; cdr3_nt: TGTGCCAGCAGCCGACAGGGGGCTCTTCAGCCCCAGCATTTT; cdr3_aa: CASSRQGALQPQHF
clone_size: many; d_call: -; j_call: TRBJ1-1; v_call: TRBV20-1; cdr3_nt: TGCAGTGCTCCTGGGGAGGGGCGCGCAGAAGCTTTCTTT; cdr3_aa: CSAPGEGRAEAFF
clone_size: many; d_call: -; j_call: TRBJ2-1; v_call: TRBV6-6; cdr3_nt: TGTGCCAGCAGTTATATAGCGAATGAGCAGTTCTTC; cdr3_aa: CASSYIANEQFF
clone_size: -; d_call: TRBD2; j_call: TRBJ2-2; v_call: TRBV6-1; cdr3_nt: TGTGCCAGCATACCTCAGGGAGGGGCCGGGGAGCTGTTTTTT; cdr3_aa: CASIPQGGAGELFF
clone_size: many; d_call: -; j_call: TRBJ1-2; v_call: TRBV10-3; cdr3_nt: TGTGCCATCAGTGAGCCGAACAGGCAAAGGGACTATGGCTACACCTTC; cdr3_aa: CAISEPNRQRDYGYTF
clone_size: many; d_call: TRBD2; j_call: TRBJ2-7; v_call: TRBV11-2; cdr3_nt: TGTGCCAGCAGCATGACTAGCGGGAGTTACGAGCAGTACTTC; cdr3_aa: CASSMTSGSYEQYF
clone_size: many; d_call: -; j_call: TRBJ2-3; v_call: TRBV20-1; cdr3_nt: TGCAGTGCTAGAGAGAGCACAGATGATACGCAGTATTTT; cdr3_aa: CSARESTDDTQYF
clone_size: medium-sized; d_call: -; j_call: TRBJ2-1; v_call: TRBV28; cdr3_nt: TGTGCCAGCAGTTTATTATATGCAGGGCAGGAGTTCTTC; cdr3_aa: CASSLLYAGQEFF
clone_size: many; d_call: -; j_call: TRBJ2-1; v_call: TRBV29-1; cdr3_nt: TGCAGCGTTCTAGGGCTGGACTTAAGTGGTAATGAGCAGTTCTTC; cdr3_aa: CSVLGLDLSGNEQFF
clone_size: -; d_call: -; j_call: TRBJ2-1; v_call: TRBV9; cdr3_nt: TGTGCCAGCAGCGTTCTGCTATCGGGAGACTACAATGAGCAGTTCTTC; cdr3_aa: CASSVLLSGDYNEQFF
clone_size: few; d_call: TRBD2; j_call: TRBJ2-7; v_call: TRBV6-1; cdr3_nt: TGTGCCAGCAGTAACGGACTAGCTGGACTTTGGTACGAGCAGTACTTC; cdr3_aa: CASSNGLAGLWYEQYF
clone_size: -; d_call: -; j_call: TRBJ2-1; v_call: TRBV11-2; cdr3_nt: TGTGCCAGCAGCTCTCCCCCCCAGTCAGAGCAGTTCTTC; cdr3_aa: CASSSPPQSEQFF
clone_size: many; d_call: TRBD2; j_call: TRBJ2-5; v_call: TRBV6-1; cdr3_nt: TGTGCACCGGAGCGGGAGTGGGGTGAGGGAGAGACCCAGTACTTC; cdr3_aa: CAPEREWGEGETQYF
clone_size: many; d_call: -; j_call: TRBJ1-2; v_call: TRBV2; cdr3_nt: TGTGCCAGCAGTTGGAGCCTTGGGGATGGCTACACCTTC; cdr3_aa: CASSWSLGDGYTF
clone_size: many; d_call: TRBD2; j_call: TRBJ2-1; v_call: TRBV10-3; cdr3_nt: TGTGCCATCACCATATCTAGCGGCCGCTCCTACAATGAGCAGTTCTTC; cdr3_aa: CAITISSGRSYNEQFF
clone_size: many; d_call: -; j_call: TRBJ1-1; v_call: TRBV2; cdr3_nt: TGTGCCAGCCAACCCCGCAGGGGAGGCACTGAAGCTTTCTTT; cdr3_aa: CASQPRRGGTEAFF
clone_size: medium-sized; d_call: TRBD1; j_call: TRBJ2-7; v_call: TRBV6-1; cdr3_nt: TGTGCCAGCAGCCAAGGGACAGGACGGTCCTACGAGCAGTACTTC; cdr3_aa: CASSQGTGRSYEQYF
clone_size: many; d_call: -; j_call: TRBJ2-3; v_call: TRBV3-1; cdr3_nt: TGTGCCAGCAGCCAAGTGACAGATACGCAGTATTTT; cdr3_aa: CASSQVTDTQYF
clone_size: few; d_call: -; j_call: TRBJ1-3; v_call: TRBV28; cdr3_nt: TGTGCCAGCGAGACACGGCCGTCTGGAAACACCATATACTTT; cdr3_aa: CASETRPSGNTIYF
clone_size: -; d_call: -; j_call: TRBJ1-3; v_call: TRBV5-6; cdr3_nt: TGTGCCAGCAGCTTTACCTCCGCTGGAAACACCATATATTTT; cdr3_aa: CASSFTSAGNTIYF
clone_size: -; d_call: TRBD2; j_call: TRBJ2-7; v_call: TRBV27; cdr3_nt: TGTGCCACCATTGTCCAGACTAGCGGGAGGCTGAGCTCCTACGAGCAGTACTTC; cdr3_aa: CATIVQTSGRLSSYEQYF
clone_size: many; d_call: -; j_call: TRBJ2-2; v_call: TRBV12-3/TRBV12-4; cdr3_nt: TGTGCCAGCAGTTACGGGAGGAACACCGGGGAGCTGTTTTTT; cdr3_aa: CASSYGRNTGELFF
clone_size: few; d_call: -; j_call: TRBJ2-7; v_call: TRBV27; cdr3_nt: TGTGCCAGCAGGCCCGTGGCGGCAGTGCCGTTTTACGAGCAGTACTTC; cdr3_aa: CASRPVAAVPFYEQYF
clone_size: many; d_call: -; j_call: TRBJ1-5; v_call: TRBV27; cdr3_nt: TGTGCCAGCAGCGCCGGGGGAGGCAATCAGCCCCAGCATTTT; cdr3_aa: CASSAGGGNQPQHF
clone_size: many; d_call: -; j_call: TRBJ1-4; v_call: TRBV20-1; cdr3_nt: TGCAGTGCTAGAGATCGCATGGGGAATAGTGAAAAACTGTTTTTT; cdr3_aa: CSARDRMGNSEKLFF
clone_size: -; d_call: -; j_call: TRBJ2-3; v_call: TRBV6-4; cdr3_nt: TGTGCCAGCAGTGAGGTTCCGGACACAGATACGCAGTATTTT; cdr3_aa: CASSEVPDTDTQYF
clone_size: medium-sized; d_call: -; j_call: TRBJ2-7; v_call: TRBV27; cdr3_nt: TGTGCCAGCAGTTTGAACCCGAGCGGCGGTTCCTACGAGCAGTACTTC; cdr3_aa: CASSLNPSGGSYEQYF
clone_size: -; d_call: TRBD1; j_call: TRBJ1-5; v_call: TRBV20-1; cdr3_nt: TGCAGTGCTCAGGGGGAAACTAGCACAGATACGCAGCATTTT; cdr3_aa: CSAQGETSTDTQHF
clone_size: many; d_call: -; j_call: TRBJ2-7; v_call: TRBV19; cdr3_nt: TGTGCCAGTAGTATCTATGGGGGCGCCTACGAGCAGTACTTC; cdr3_aa: CASSIYGGAYEQYF
clone_size: -; d_call: TRBD1; j_call: TRBJ2-1; v_call: TRBV18; cdr3_nt: TGTGCCAGCTCACAAATCTCGGGACAGCCATACAATGAGCAGTTCTTC; cdr3_aa: CASSQISGQPYNEQFF
clone_size: many; d_call: -; j_call: TRBJ2-5; v_call: TRBV20-1; cdr3_nt: TGCAGTGCCCACCGCGGGTATGCGGAGACCCAGTACTTC; cdr3_aa: CSAHRGYAETQYF
clone_size: many; d_call: -; j_call: TRBJ1-5; v_call: TRBV20-1; cdr3_nt: TGCAGTGCTAGAGACCCAAGGAGCAATCAGCCCCAGCATTTT; cdr3_aa: CSARDPRSNQPQHF
clone_size: many; d_call: -; j_call: TRBJ1-2; v_call: TRBV6-1; cdr3_nt: TGTGCCAGCAGCCCATGGGAAGGGGCGACCTATGGCTACACCTTC; cdr3_aa: CASSPWEGATYGYTF
clone_size: many; d_call: -; j_call: TRBJ1-1; v_call: TRBV2; cdr3_nt: TGTGCCAGCAGGGGGGACATTACTGTAGCTTTCTTT; cdr3_aa: CASRGDITVAFF
clone_size: many; d_call: -; j_call: TRBJ1-6; v_call: TRBV20-1; cdr3_nt: TGCAGTGCTAGGTCCGAGGGACACTCTGAGGATTCACCCCTCCACTTT; cdr3_aa: CSARSEGHSEDSPLHF
clone_size: many; d_call: -; j_call: TRBJ2-7; v_call: TRBV12-3/TRBV12-4; cdr3_nt: TGTGCCAGCAGTTTTTGGGGGAGCGAGCAGTACTTC; cdr3_aa: CASSFWGSEQYF
clone_size: many; d_call: TRBD2; j_call: TRBJ2-1; v_call: TRBV5-1; cdr3_nt: TGCGCCAGCATGCTGACTAGCGGGCCCAATGAGCAGTTCTTC; cdr3_aa: CASMLTSGPNEQFF
clone_size: few; d_call: -; j_call: TRBJ2-7; v_call: TRBV5-4; cdr3_nt: TGTGCCAGCAGCTTGGACCGGGGAGTCCACGAGCAGTACTTC; cdr3_aa: CASSLDRGVHEQYF
clone_size: -; d_call: -; j_call: TRBJ2-7; v_call: TRBV28; cdr3_nt: TGTGCCAGCAGTTTGGGTAGCTGGGTTGCCTACGAGCAGTACTTC; cdr3_aa: CASSLGSWVAYEQYF
clone_size: -; d_call: TRBD1; j_call: TRBJ2-5; v_call: TRBV2; cdr3_nt: TGTGCCAGCAGTGAGGGGGCAGGGGGCGGAGAGACCCAGTACTTC; cdr3_aa: CASSEGAGGGETQYF
clone_size: many; d_call: -; j_call: TRBJ1-5; v_call: TRBV6-1; cdr3_nt: TGTGCCAGCAGTGAAAGGGGATTGTATAGCAATCAGCCCCAGCATTTT; cdr3_aa: CASSERGLYSNQPQHF
clone_size: medium-sized; d_call: -; j_call: TRBJ2-1; v_call: TRBV28; cdr3_nt: TGTGCCAGCAGTTTAATGTCCAGGTGGGATGAGCAGTTCTTC; cdr3_aa: CASSLMSRWDEQFF
clone_size: many; d_call: -; j_call: TRBJ2-5; v_call: TRBV28; cdr3_nt: TGTGCCAGCAGTTCCCCAGACTTTGCCGATAAGGAGACCCAGTACTTC; cdr3_aa: CASSSPDFADKETQYF
clone_size: many; d_call: -; j_call: TRBJ2-7; v_call: TRBV20-1; cdr3_nt: TGCAGTGCAGGGGTAGACACTCACGAGCAGTACTTC; cdr3_aa: CSAGVDTHEQYF
clone_size: -; d_call: -; j_call: TRBJ1-4; v_call: TRBV18; cdr3_nt: TGTGCCAGCTCACCGACAGTTACAACTAATGAAAAACTGTTTTTT; cdr3_aa: CASSPTVTTNEKLFF
clone_size: many; d_call: -; j_call: TRBJ2-7; v_call: TRBV2; cdr3_nt: TGTGCCAGTGAGACGGTGGGGGAGCAGTACTTC; cdr3_aa: CASETVGEQYF
clone_size: many; d_call: -; j_call: TRBJ1-2; v_call: TRBV10-3; cdr3_nt: TGTGCCATCAGTGACAGGTTGTTGAGGGGCTACACCTTC; cdr3_aa: CAISDRLLRGYTF
clone_size: medium-sized; d_call: -; j_call: TRBJ1-5; v_call: TRBV28; cdr3_nt: TGTGCCAGCAGACCCCGGGCTGGGGGCAATCAGCCCCAGCATTTT; cdr3_aa: CASRPRAGGNQPQHF
clone_size: many; d_call: -; j_call: TRBJ2-5; v_call: TRBV6-2/TRBV6-3; cdr3_nt: TGTGCCACCATTCCACAGGGTATGGAGACCCAGTACTTC; cdr3_aa: CATIPQGMETQYF
clone_size: -; d_call: TRBD1; j_call: TRBJ2-5; v_call: TRBV12-3/TRBV12-4; cdr3_nt: TGTGCCAGCAGCAGGTGGGACAGGGCGGAGACCCAGTACTTC; cdr3_aa: CASSRWDRAETQYF
clone_size: many; d_call: -; j_call: TRBJ2-1; v_call: TRBV9; cdr3_nt: TGTGCCAGCAGCCTCGGACGGAATACAAATGAGCAGTTCTTC; cdr3_aa: CASSLGRNTNEQFF
clone_size: many; d_call: -; j_call: TRBJ2-7; v_call: TRBV5-6; cdr3_nt: TGTGCCAGCAGCTTGTTAGAAAGTTTCTACGAGCAGTACTTC; cdr3_aa: CASSLLESFYEQYF
clone_size: -; d_call: -; j_call: TRBJ2-4; v_call: TRBV20-1; cdr3_nt: TGCAGTGCTAGTCAGGGGATTGGGACTAAATTCTTAGCCAAAAACATTCAGTACTTC; cdr3_aa: CSASQGIGTKFLAKNIQYF
clone_size: -; d_call: TRBD2; j_call: TRBJ2-1; v_call: TRBV2; cdr3_nt: TGTGCCAGCTTAGTGAACCAGCGGGAGGGCCTCGAGCAGTTCTTC; cdr3_aa: CASLVNQREGLEQFF
clone_size: many; d_call: -; j_call: TRBJ2-1; v_call: TRBV7-2; cdr3_nt: TGTGCCAGCAGCCCCATTCTCTCCTACAATGAGCAGTTCTTC; cdr3_aa: CASSPILSYNEQFF
clone_size: -; d_call: TRBD1; j_call: TRBJ2-3; v_call: TRBV19; cdr3_nt: TGTGCCAGTAGTCCCCGGGACAGGGGGCTGTTTCAAGACACAGATACGCTGTATTTT; cdr3_aa: CASSPRDRGLFQDTDTLYF
clone_size: many; d_call: -; j_call: TRBJ1-2; v_call: TRBV29-1; cdr3_nt: TGCAGCGTTGAAGATCTGGAGGGGGGGGATGGCTACACCTTC; cdr3_aa: CSVEDLEGGDGYTF